Below are 9 T cell receptor beta chains sequenced from a single sample in a study of CD8 T cells in ankylosing spondylitis. Findings and caveats of the study: A motif of eight highly homologous TCR beta variants was seen as apparently characteristic of ankylosing spondylitis blood.

These receptors lack a known antigen. A single record per CDR3 protein comes from TCRdb applying MiXCR to the 5' RACE reads. The table records 800,000 to 900,000 distinct CDR3 sequences, about 12% of them present only once. The material sequenced was blood, either unsorted or a sorted T cell fraction (not recorded which). The receptors were sampled from a male donor with ankylosing spondylitis.

This clonotype was seen a handful of times. The chain joins TRBV5-1 to TRBJ1-4; the D gene is possibly TRBD1 (6 bases). The CDR3 contains 14 residues. The germline CDR1 and CDR2 sequences are SGHRS and YFSETQ. The V and J ends lost 4 bases and 7 bases respectively, with 14 bases between them. The CDR3 region has the DNA TGCGCCAGCAGCGGACGGGGGGGCGGTGAAAAACTGTTTTTT. It specifies CASSGRGGGEKLFF.

This clonotype has just a few counts. The genes are TRBV20-1 and TRBJ2-7, with TRBD2 identical over 10 bases. The CDR3 length is 13 residues. The ends lost 6 bases at V and 2 bases at J; junction bases unmatched: 4. Germline-derived CDR1 and CDR2 are DFQATT and SNEGSKA (reference sequence). The CDR3 sequence: CSAWTSGTYEQYF. The CDR3, as DNA: TGCAGTGCGTGGACTAGCGGCACCTACGAGCAGTACTTC.

This clonotype was seen a handful of times. The V and J genes are TRBV5-6 and TRBJ1-5, with TRBD1 as a possible D gene (5 bases). The CDR3 consists of 17 residues. Germline V lookup: CDR1 SGHDT, CDR2 YYEEEE. Trimming shortened V by 4 bases and J by 4 bases, and 21 bases separated the two germline ends. The CDR3 DNA reads as TGTGCCAGCAGCACCCTCCGGGGCGGCGTAAGGAATCAGCCCCAGCATTTT. Its translation is CASSTLRGGVRNQPQHF.

This clonotype was seen a handful of times. The chain carries TRBV20-1 and TRBJ1-4; D call uncertain. This CDR3 is 13 amino acids long. CDR1 and CDR2 from the germline V gene are DFQATT and SNEGSKA (reference sequence). Deletions cut 6 bases from V and 5 bases from J, with 13 bases between. CDR3 residues: CSACRENNEKLFF. The CDR3 DNA sequence: TGCAGTGCGTGCCGGGAAAACAATGAAAAACTGTTTTTT.

The sample holds a few counts of this clonotype. The chain joins TRBV20-1 to TRBJ2-1; D is undetermined. Germline lookup yields CDR1 DFQATT and CDR2 SNEGSKA (reference sequence). Trimming removed 6 bases from V and 4 bases from J, with 13 bases in between. This CDR3 comprises 13 residues. CDR3 protein: CSAPKQQYNEQFF. DNA of the CDR3: TGCAGTGCCCCGAAACAACAATACAATGAGCAGTTCTTC.

CDR3 in amino acids: CSARKYTETSGTRTEYEQYF. The CDR3 nucleotides are TGCAGTGCTAGAAAATACACGGAAACTAGCGGGACCCGAACGGAGTACGAGCAGTACTTC. J is TRBJ2-7 and V is TRBV20-1; 10 nucleotides line up with TRBD2. The CDR3 is 20 amino acids. The V segment lost 2 bases and the J segment 4 bases; nucleotides outside the gene matches: 23. Per germline, CDR1 DFQATT and CDR2 SNEGSKA (reference sequence).

This clonotype has more than one count but fewer than ten. The chain is built from TRBV5-1 and TRBJ2-3; TRBD1 matches at 7 bases. Germline assignment: CDR1 SGHRS and CDR2 YFSETQ. The CDR3 contains 16 residues. After removal of 4 bases from V and 1 base from J, the junction contained 9 bases not matched to a gene. The CDR3 protein is CASSRNRGTGTDTQYF. For the CDR3, the DNA is TGCGCCAGCAGCCGCAACAGGGGTACGGGCACAGATACGCAGTATTTT. The entire variable domain, with the rest obtained from reference TRBV5-1 and TRBJ2-3, is as follows: KAGVTQTPRYLIKTRGQQVTLSCSPISGHRSVSWYQQTPGQGLQFLFEYFSETQRNKGNFPGRFSGRQFSNSRSEMNVSTLELGDSALYLCASSRNRGTGTDTQYFGPGTRLTVL.

For this clonotype: Relative to the germline gene, one junction end is altered; a read error may explain this. J is TRBJ1-2 and V is TRBV7-2, with a tentative D call TRBD1 (6 bases). The CDR3 sequence is 14 residues long. CDR1 SGHTA and CDR2 FQGNSA come from the germline V gene. CDR3 loop: CASGLGSTGTGYTF. CDR3 in DNA: TGTGCCAGCGGCTTAGGCTCCACAGGGACGGGCTACACCTTC.

This clonotype was counted many times. V and J are TRBV7-2 and TRBJ1-2; TRBD1 agrees at 7 bases. After removal of 1 base from V and 7 bases from J, the junction contained 3 bases not matched to a gene. The V gene's germline CDR1 is SGHTA and CDR2 FQGNSA. The CDR3 loop spans 13 amino acids. The CDR3 DNA reads TGTGCCAGCAGCTTAGGAGACAGGGTTGGCTACACCTTC. It is translated as CASSLGDRVGYTF.